This is a list of T cell receptor beta chains from one sample in a study of tumor-infiltrating lymphocytes in primary liver carcinoma. TCRdb reprocessed the multiplex PCR reads with MiXCR, giving one entry per CDR3 protein. The sample records 65,000 to 90,000 distinct CDR3 sequences, approximately 72% being singletons. Sequencing was carried out using liver tumor tissue from sampling region 1. These receptors all come from a man aged 35 to 55 with primary liver carcinoma and hepatitis B virus infection. The CDR3 runs from the conserved cysteine through the conserved F or W. D genes are given only for firm matches. Only part of the rows carry a size: once, few, many, or a class if the clone is expanded.

V: TRBV12-3/TRBV12-4
D: -
J: TRBJ2-2
size: -
CDR3: CASSYRNTNTGELFF
DNA: TGTGCCAGCAGTTACAGGAATACGAACACCGGGGAACTGTTTTTT

V: TRBV12-3/TRBV12-4
D: -
J: TRBJ2-3
size: -
CDR3: CTSIQDSHDTQYF
DNA: TGTACTAGCATCCAGGACAGCCACGATACGCAGTATTTT

V: TRBV6-4
D: -
J: TRBJ2-1
size: many
CDR3: CASSDSEHNEQFF
DNA: TGTGCCAGCAGTGACTCGGAGCACAATGAGCAGTTCTTC

V: TRBV4-1
D: -
J: TRBJ2-3
size: -
CDR3: CASSRASESSNTDTQYF
DNA: TGCGCCAGCAGTCGGGCTAGCGAGAGCTCAAACACAGATACACAGTATTTT

V: TRBV4-2
D: -
J: TRBJ2-7
size: -
CDR3: CASSQDTPYEQHF
DNA: TGTGCCAGCAGCCAAGATACCCCCTACGAGCAGCACTTC

V: TRBV30
D: -
J: TRBJ2-3
size: -
CDR3: CAWGFLPPYTQYF
DNA: TGTGCCTGGGGTTTCCTACCCCCGTATACGCAGTATTTT

V: TRBV4-1
D: -
J: TRBJ2-2
size: -
CDR3: CASSQDHWGTGELFF
DNA: TGCGCCAGCAGCCAAGATCACTGGGGAACCGGGGAGCTATTTTTT

V: TRBV28
D: -
J: TRBJ2-5
size: -
CDR3: CASSLMEFSGAQETQYF
DNA: TGTGCCAGCAGTTTAATGGAATTTTCAGGGGCGCAAGAGACCCAGTACTTC

V: TRBV6-5
D: -
J: TRBJ2-3
size: -
CDR3: CASLAGGTDMQYF
DNA: TGTGCCAGCCTAGCAGGAGGAACAGATATGCAGTATTTT

V: TRBV6-1
D: -
J: TRBJ2-7
size: -
CDR3: CASIAHYVQYF
DNA: TGTGCCAGCATTGCCCACTACGTGCAGTACTTC

V: TRBV28
D: -
J: TRBJ1-5
size: many
CDR3: CASSLFSVIAYQPQHF
DNA: TGTGCCAGCAGTTTATTTAGCGTTATAGCATATCAGCCCCAGCATTTT

V: TRBV7-2
D: TRBD2
J: TRBJ2-5
size: once
CDR3: CASSFTGLAGAETQYF
DNA: TGTGCCAGCAGCTTTACGGGACTAGCGGGAGCGGAGACCCAGTACTTC

V: TRBV14
D: -
J: TRBJ2-3
size: many
CDR3: CASSLLAGTDTQYF
DNA: TGTGCCAGCAGCCTCTTGGCTGGCACAGATACGCAGTATTTT

V: TRBV6-5
D: TRBD2
J: TRBJ2-5
size: -
CDR3: CACRSTSGVQETQYF
DNA: TGTGCCTGCAGATCGACTAGCGGGGTTCAAGAGACCCAGTACTTC

V: TRBV12-3/TRBV12-4
D: TRBD1
J: TRBJ1-1
size: many
CDR3: CASSYRGEAFF
DNA: TGTGCCAGCAGTTACAGGGGGGAAGCTTTCTTT

V: TRBV14
D: -
J: TRBJ2-2
size: many
CDR3: CASSQGEHGGELFF
DNA: TGTGCCAGCAGCCAAGGAGAGCATGGCGGGGAGCTGTTTTTT

V: TRBV7-6
D: -
J: TRBJ2-7
size: few
CDR3: CASSTGAFGYEQYF
DNA: TGTGCCAGCAGCACGGGAGCTTTTGGATACGAGCAGTACTTC

V: TRBV2
D: -
J: TRBJ2-6
size: -
CDR3: CVSSRGAGDFSGANVLTF
DNA: TGTGTCAGCAGCAGGGGGGCAGGGGATTTCTCTGGGGCCAACGTCCTGACTTTC

V: TRBV12-3/TRBV12-4
D: TRBD1
J: TRBJ2-1
size: many
CDR3: CASSPTGTDDNEQFF
DNA: TGTGCCAGCAGCCCCACCGGGACAGATGACAATGAGCAGTTCTTC

V: TRBV11-2
D: TRBD1
J: TRBJ1-1
size: -
CDR3: CVSGFSTGEIEAFF
DNA: TGTGTTAGCGGCTTTTCGACAGGGGAGATTGAAGCTTTCTTT

V: TRBV29-1
D: TRBD2
J: TRBJ2-2
size: -
CDR3: CSVEDAAGATGELFF
DNA: TGCAGCGTTGAAGATGCCGCGGGAGCCACCGGGGAGCTGTTTTTT

V: TRBV10-3
D: -
J: TRBJ2-5
size: -
CDR3: CATTNGGGEETQYF
DNA: TGTGCCACTACCAACGGGGGCGGAGAAGAGACCCAGTACTTC

V: TRBV29-1
D: -
J: TRBJ2-1
size: -
CDR3: CCVGSRDNEQFF
DNA: TGCTGCGTTGGTTCGCGGGACAATGAGCAGTTCTTC

V: TRBV5-1
D: TRBD1
J: TRBJ2-5
size: many
CDR3: CASSRTGEETQYF
DNA: TGCGCCAGCAGCCGGACAGGCGAAGAGACCCAGTACTTC

V: TRBV28
D: -
J: TRBJ1-5
size: many
CDR3: CASSLWAGAKNQPQHF
DNA: TGTGCCAGCAGTTTATGGGCGGGGGCGAAGAATCAGCCCCAGCATTTT

V: TRBV12-3/TRBV12-4
D: TRBD2
J: TRBJ2-1
size: -
CDR3: CASTHGTTGPNEQFF
DNA: TGTGCCAGCACCCACGGGACTACCGGCCCTAATGAGCAGTTCTTC

V: TRBV6-1
D: TRBD2
J: TRBJ2-7
size: -
CDR3: CASSEREVVYEQYF
DNA: TGTGCCAGCAGTGAGCGGGAGGTAGTCTACGAGCAGTATTTC

V: TRBV10-3
D: -
J: TRBJ2-2
size: once
CDR3: CTISEGEGLTGELFF
DNA: TGTACCATCAGTGAAGGGGAAGGCCTCACCGGGGAGCTATTTTTT

V: TRBV29-1
D: TRBD2
J: TRBJ2-5
size: -
CDR3: CSLGGRATETQYF
DNA: TGCAGTCTTGGTGGGAGGGCCACTGAGACCCAGTACTTC

V: TRBV5-1
D: -
J: TRBJ2-5
size: many
CDR3: CASSYREKETQYF
DNA: TGCGCCAGCAGCTACCGGGAGAAGGAGACCCAGTACTTC

V: TRBV29-1
D: -
J: TRBJ2-3
size: -
CDR3: CSARDNFNQPQYF
DNA: TGTAGCGCCCGGGACAACTTCAATCAGCCCCAGTATTTT

V: TRBV7-3
D: -
J: TRBJ1-2
size: -
CDR3: CPSSPQAGRGDYGYTF
DNA: TGTCCCAGCAGTCCCCAGGCCGGGAGAGGGGACTATGGCTACACCTTC

V: TRBV20-1
D: -
J: TRBJ2-5
size: -
CDR3: CSAITETQYF
DNA: TGCAGTGCTATCACGGAGACCCAGTACTTC

V: TRBV7-9
D: -
J: TRBJ1-2
size: -
CDR3: CASSLDRNYGYIF
DNA: TGTGCCAGCAGCTTAGACAGAAACTATGGCTACATCTTC

V: TRBV4-2
D: -
J: TRBJ1-5
size: -
CDR3: CASSQEARVGGLLQHF
DNA: TGTGCCAGCAGCCAAGAAGCCAGGGTGGGGGGTCTGCTCCAGCATTTT

V: TRBV6-5
D: TRBD2
J: TRBJ2-1
size: -
CDR3: CASSSRAGVGYSEQFF
DNA: TGCGCCAGCAGTTCCCGAGCGGGAGTAGGGTACAGTGAGCAGTTCTTC

V: TRBV11-2
D: -
J: TRBJ1-1
size: few
CDR3: CASSFRKSTEAFF
DNA: TGTGCCAGCAGCTTTAGAAAGAGCACCGAAGCTTTCTTT

V: TRBV20-1
D: TRBD1
J: TRBJ1-1
size: -
CDR3: CSATRQGGMNTEAFF
DNA: TGCAGTGCTACGCGACAGGGCGGAATGAACACTGAAGCTTTCTTT

V: TRBV11-2
D: -
J: TRBJ1-1
size: -
CDR3: CATSTAGSVIEAFF
DNA: TGTGCCACTAGCACAGCCGGTTCCGTAATTGAAGCTTTCTTT

V: TRBV29-1
D: TRBD1
J: TRBJ2-1
size: -
CDR3: CSAGTGGYNEQFF
DNA: TGCAGCGCTGGGACAGGAGGCTACAATGAACAGTTCTTC

V: TRBV11-3
D: -
J: TRBJ2-1
size: -
CDR3: CASSFASYDEQLF
DNA: TGTGCCAGCAGCTTTGCCAGCTACGATGAGCAGCTCTTC

V: TRBV20-1
D: -
J: TRBJ2-5
size: -
CDR3: CSATAQFGFPGTYQETLYF
DNA: TGCAGTGCTACTGCTCAATTCGGATTCCCGGGGACGTACCAGGAGACCCTGTACTTC

V: TRBV11-2
D: TRBD1
J: TRBJ2-1
size: -
CDR3: CASSLGTVGNSYNERFF
DNA: TGTGCCAGCAGCTTGGGGACAGTAGGGAACTCCTACAATGAGCGGTTCTTT

V: TRBV6-5
D: -
J: TRBJ1-4
size: once
CDR3: CVSFGGGREEKLSF
DNA: TGTGTCAGCTTTGGCGGGGGGCGAGAAGAAAAACTGTCTTTT

V: TRBV6-5
D: TRBD1
J: TRBJ1-5
size: many
CDR3: CASSPTGAPNQPQHF
DNA: TGTGCCAGCAGCCCGACAGGGGCTCCCAATCAGCCCCAGCATTTT

V: TRBV12-3/TRBV12-4
D: -
J: TRBJ2-1
size: -
CDR3: CAGTTGQRGNEQSF
DNA: TGTGCCGGTACTACAGGCCAGAGGGGCAATGAGCAGTCCTTC

V: TRBV28
D: -
J: TRBJ1-6
size: -
CDR3: CAGSLWASPLHF
DNA: TGTGCCGGCAGTTTATGGGCGTCACCCCTCCACTTT

V: TRBV4-2
D: TRBD2
J: TRBJ2-1
size: -
CDR3: CASSQVSGTYSDQFF
DNA: TGCGCCAGCAGCCAAGTTAGCGGGACGTACAGTGATCAGTTCTTC

V: TRBV10-3
D: -
J: TRBJ1-5
size: -
CDR3: CAISAANQPQHF
DNA: TGTGCCATCAGTGCAGCGAATCAGCCCCAGCATTTC

V: TRBV11-2
D: -
J: TRBJ2-5
size: -
CDR3: CASTDLTGAGETQYF
DNA: TGTGCCAGCACTGACCTGACAGGAGCAGGAGAGACCCAGTACTTC

V: TRBV6-1
D: TRBD2
J: TRBJ2-3
size: many
CDR3: CASTRGRDDTQYF
DNA: TGTGCCAGCACCCGAGGGAGGGATGATACGCAGTATTTT

V: TRBV5-4
D: TRBD2
J: TRBJ2-7
size: -
CDR3: CANSPGGDSEIEQYF
DNA: TGTGCCAACAGCCCTGGGGGGGATTCCGAGATCGAGCAGTACTTC

V: TRBV4-1
D: -
J: TRBJ1-1
size: once
CDR3: CSSSHGRYNILMNTKAFF
DNA: TGCTCCAGCAGCCACGGCAGATACAACATCTTGATGAACACTAAAGCTTTCTTT

V: TRBV6-5
D: TRBD1
J: TRBJ1-2
size: -
CDR3: CASSPVVTGTTYGYTF
DNA: TGTGCCAGCAGCCCTGTGGTGACAGGGACAACATATGGCTACACCTTC

V: TRBV6-1
D: -
J: TRBJ1-1
size: -
CDR3: CAISEARGRGPSTGAFF
DNA: TGTGCCATCAGTGAAGCACGAGGAAGGGGACCGAGCACTGGAGCTTTCTTT

V: TRBV29-1
D: -
J: TRBJ2-5
size: -
CDR3: CSIEGLSKETQYF
DNA: TGCAGTATTGAGGGACTTAGCAAAGAGACCCAGTACTTC